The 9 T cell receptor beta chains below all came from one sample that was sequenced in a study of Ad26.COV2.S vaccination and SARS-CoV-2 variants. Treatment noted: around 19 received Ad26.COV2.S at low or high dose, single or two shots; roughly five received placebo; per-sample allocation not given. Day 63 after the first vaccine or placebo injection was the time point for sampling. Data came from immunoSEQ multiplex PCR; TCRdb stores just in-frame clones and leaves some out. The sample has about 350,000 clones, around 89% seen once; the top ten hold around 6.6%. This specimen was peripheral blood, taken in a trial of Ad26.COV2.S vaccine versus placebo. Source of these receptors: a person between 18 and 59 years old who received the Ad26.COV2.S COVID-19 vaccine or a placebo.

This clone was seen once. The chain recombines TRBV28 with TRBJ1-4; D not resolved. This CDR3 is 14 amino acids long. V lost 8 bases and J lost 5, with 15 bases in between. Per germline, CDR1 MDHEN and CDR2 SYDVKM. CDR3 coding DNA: TGTGCCAGCCGCGAGGGAGGATTAAATGAAAAACTGTTTTTT. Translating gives CASREGGLNEKLFF. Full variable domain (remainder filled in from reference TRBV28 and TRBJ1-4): DVKVTQSSRYLVKRTGEKVFLECVQDMDHENMFWYRQDPGLGLRLIYFSYDVKMKEKGDIPEGYSVSREKKERFSLILESASTNQTSMYLCASREGGLNEKLFFGSGTQLSVL.

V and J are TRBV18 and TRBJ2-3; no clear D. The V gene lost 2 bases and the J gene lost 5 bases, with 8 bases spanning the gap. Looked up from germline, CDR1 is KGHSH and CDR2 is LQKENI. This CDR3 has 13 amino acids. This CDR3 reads CASSPDELDTQYF. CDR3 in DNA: TGTGCCAGCTCACCAGATGAACTAGATACGCAGTATTTT.

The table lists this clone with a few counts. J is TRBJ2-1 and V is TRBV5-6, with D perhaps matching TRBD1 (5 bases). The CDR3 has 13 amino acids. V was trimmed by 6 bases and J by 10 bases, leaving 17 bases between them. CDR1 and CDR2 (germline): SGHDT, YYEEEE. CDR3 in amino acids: CASILVVAGEQFF. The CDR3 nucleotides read TGTGCCAGCATCCTGGTGGTGGCAGGGGAGCAGTTCTTC.

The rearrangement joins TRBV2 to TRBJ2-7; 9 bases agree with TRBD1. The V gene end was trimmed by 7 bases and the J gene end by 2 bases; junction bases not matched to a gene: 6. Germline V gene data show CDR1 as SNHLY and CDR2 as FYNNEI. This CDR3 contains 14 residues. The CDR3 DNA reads TGTGCCAGCACTCCGGGACAGGGCCCCTACGAGCAGTACTTC. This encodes CASTPGQGPYEQYF.

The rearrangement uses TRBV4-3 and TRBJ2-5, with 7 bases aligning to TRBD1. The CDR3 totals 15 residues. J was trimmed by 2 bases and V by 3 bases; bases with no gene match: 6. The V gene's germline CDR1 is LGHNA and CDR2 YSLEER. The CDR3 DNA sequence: TGCGCCAGCAGCCAGAGAATGGGACAGCAAGAGACCCAGTACTTC. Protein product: CASSQRMGQQETQYF.

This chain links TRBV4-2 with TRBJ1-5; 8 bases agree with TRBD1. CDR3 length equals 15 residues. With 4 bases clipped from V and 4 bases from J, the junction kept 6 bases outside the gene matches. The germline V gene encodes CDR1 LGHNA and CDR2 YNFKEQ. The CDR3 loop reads CASSLQRQGNQPQHF. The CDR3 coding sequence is TGTGCCAGCAGCCTCCAGCGACAGGGGAATCAGCCCCAGCATTTT.

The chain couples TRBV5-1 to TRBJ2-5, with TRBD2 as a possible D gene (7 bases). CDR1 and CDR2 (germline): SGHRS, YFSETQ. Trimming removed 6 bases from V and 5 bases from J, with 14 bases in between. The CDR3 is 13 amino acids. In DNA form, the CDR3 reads TGCGCCAGCAACTCGGGGGGCTCGGAGACCCAGTACTTC. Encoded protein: CASNSGGSETQYF.

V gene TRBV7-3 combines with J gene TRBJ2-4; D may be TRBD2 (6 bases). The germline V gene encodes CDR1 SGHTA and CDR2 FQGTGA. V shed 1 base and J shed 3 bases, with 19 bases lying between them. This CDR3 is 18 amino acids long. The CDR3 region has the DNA TGTGCCAGCAGCTTAAGGGACCCTAGCGTCCGAGGCAAAAACATTCAGTACTTC. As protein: CASSLRDPSVRGKNIQYF.

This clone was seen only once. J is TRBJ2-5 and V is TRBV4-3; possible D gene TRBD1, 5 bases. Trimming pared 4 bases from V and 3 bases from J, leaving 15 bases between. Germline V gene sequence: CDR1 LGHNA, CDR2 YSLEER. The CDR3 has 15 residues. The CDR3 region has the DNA TGCGCCAGCAGCCCGCTAAGGGGTGGCGAAGAGACCCAGTACTTC. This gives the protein CASSPLRGGEETQYF.